In its sample, the clone carrying this TCR beta chain was seen a few times. Its antigen is currently unknown. Unique molecular identifiers were present on the cDNA, which also gained a universal primer site by template switching. Each CDR3 protein gets one entry after TCRdb re-called the 5' RACE reads with MiXCR. The sample holds 700,000 to 950,000 distinct CDR3 sequences, roughly 12% seen once. These data come from a study of identical twins. The CDR3 consists of 13 residues. Trimming pared 6 bases from V and 4 bases from J, leaving 15 bases between. The V gene's germline CDR1 is DFQATT and CDR2 SNEGSKA (reference sequence). Points from the study as a whole: Interpretation of the results relied on cross-sectional statistical analysis and not on following the same donors.

Separately, the same data were catalogued under a study of yellow fever vaccine responses in identical twins.

Specimen: PBMCs. The origin of this receptor is a woman aged 18-29 years in good health. The gene calls are TRBV20-1 and TRBJ1-2; weak D call: TRBD1 (5 bases). The CDR3 DNA follows: TGCAGTGCGCCAGTCGACAGCCTCTATGGCTACACCTTC. It yields the protein CSAPVDSLYGYTF.